This entry lists 14 T cell receptor beta chains sequenced from one sample in a study of T cells in Graves' hyperthyroidism and ophthalmopathy (dated by TCRdb to 2018 to 2020). Library construction relied on multiplex PCR. The data were produced on an Illumina HiSeq 2000. The TCR beta CDR3 regions were amplified from the RNA transcripts. The first round of RT-PCR for the TCR CDR3 was performed with the HTBI primer set and the Qiagen OneStep RT-PCR kit. TCRdb passed the public sequencing reads through fastp at Q25 and MiXCR, retaining productive beta sequences. Each CDR3 protein appears once, grouped with its most common genes and DNA. In all, the sample holds some 650,000 distinct CDR3 sequences, and 15% to 20% of those were seen once. The ten largest clones capture around 3.5% of the sample. Sequenced: blood. These receptors were collected from a woman aged 40-49 years with Graves' ophthalmopathy.

Of note for this clonotype: Given a much more abundant clone one base away, this may be a read error. The chain links TRBV12-3 or TRBV12-4 to TRBJ1-5; 10 bases match TRBD1. The CDR3 has 14 residues. As DNA, the CDR3 is TGTGCCAGCAGTCGGACAGGGGGAATTCAGCCCCGGCATTTT. It encodes CASSRTGGIQPRHF.

V gene TRBV29-1 combines with J gene TRBJ1-1, with D maybe TRBD1 (6 bases). V gave up 3 bases and J gave up 1 base, with 9 bases separating them. CDR1 is SQVTM and CDR2 is ANQGSEA in the germline V gene. The CDR3 is made up of 13 amino acids. CDR3 amino acids: CSVEGTRNTEAFF. As DNA, the CDR3 is TGCAGCGTTGAGGGGACACGGAACACTGAAGCTTTCTTT.

This clonotype was picked up many times. The chain combines TRBV30 with TRBJ2-2, with D tentatively TRBD2 (5 bases). Trimming removed 2 bases from V and 5 bases from J, with 12 bases in between. The germline gives CDR1 GTSNPN, CDR2 SVGIG (reference sequence). The CDR3 totals 14 residues. CDR3 bases: TGTGCCTGGAGTACCGTAAGCGGAACCGGGGAGCTGTTTTTT. It is translated as CAWSTVSGTGELFF.

Turning to this clonotype: A single base separates this from a much larger clone, so it may be a read error. This chain links TRBV12-3 or TRBV12-4 with TRBJ2-1; D may correspond to TRBD1 or TRBD2 (5 bases each). The end of the DNA aligns better with TRBJ2-7, so the J call may be wrong. There are 14 residues in the CDR3. This CDR3 reads CASSLTAGTNEQYF. The CDR3 DNA reads TGTGCCAGCAGTTTAACGGCTGGGACCAATGAGCAGTACTTC.

Only a few counts were recorded for this clonotype. The J gene is TRBJ2-2, the V gene TRBV4-1; TRBD2 aligns across 10 bases. J was trimmed by 5 bases and V by 0 bases; bases with no gene match: 0. The CDR3 runs to 15 residues. Germline values: CDR1 MGHRA, CDR2 YSYEKL. CDR3: CASSQEGLATGELFF. As DNA, the CDR3 is TGCGCCAGCAGCCAAGAGGGACTAGCGACCGGGGAGCTGTTTTTT.

CDR3 DNA: TGTGCCAGCAGTCTTTACAGACAGCACCTAGATCAGCCCCAGCATTTT. Translated, it gives CASSLYRQHLDQPQHF. The V call is TRBV28, the J call TRBJ1-5, with a tentative D call TRBD1 (5 bases). The CDR3 has 16 amino acids. The V and J ends lost 5 bases and 5 bases respectively, with 19 bases between them. The V gene's germline CDR1 is MDHEN and CDR2 SYDVKM.

This clonotype was detected many times. V usage is TRBV3-1 and J usage is TRBJ2-1; the D gene is possibly TRBD1 (6 bases). Trimming removed 3 bases at V and 9 bases at J, with 12 bases between. Germline V lookup: CDR1 LGHDT, CDR2 YNNKEL (reference sequence). The CDR3 loop spans 13 amino acids. CDR3 sequence (DNA): TGTGCCAGCAGCCAGACCGGGACACCTGAGCAGTTCTTC. Protein sequence: CASSQTGTPEQFF.

This clonotype was seen many times. The gene calls are TRBV30 and TRBJ1-5, with D hard to call. V was clipped by 4 bases and J by 3 bases, with 10 bases between them. Per germline, CDR1 GTSNPN and CDR2 SVGIG (reference sequence). This CDR3 contains 13 residues. This CDR3 is CAWTNGPNQPQHF. The CDR3 DNA reads TGTGCCTGGACTAACGGTCCCAATCAGCCCCAGCATTTT.

J is TRBJ2-5 and V is TRBV28; 7 bases fit TRBD1. The length of the CDR3 is 16 residues. V shed 8 bases and J 1 base; nucleotides not matched to a gene: 13. The germline gives CDR1 MDHEN, CDR2 SYDVKM. The CDR3 reads CASQVVGGPAQETQYF. The CDR3 DNA follows: TGTGCCAGCCAAGTAGTAGGGGGCCCCGCCCAAGAGACCCAGTACTTC. Full variable domain (missing parts from reference TRBV28 and TRBJ2-5): DVKVTQSSRYLVKRTGEKVFLECVQDMDHENMFWYRQDPGLGLRLIYFSYDVKMKEKGDIPEGYSVSREKKERFSLILESASTNQTSMYLCASQVVGGPAQETQYFGPGTRLLVL.

This clonotype occurred a few times. V usage is TRBV7-9 and J usage is TRBJ2-7; D remains ambiguous. Trimming took off 3 bases at V and 6 bases at J, with 12 bases between the two ends. Germline assignment: CDR1 SEHNR and CDR2 FQNEAQ (reference sequence). The CDR3 sequence is 13 residues long. The CDR3 spells CASSFEGFREQYF. Written as DNA, the CDR3 is TGTGCCAGCAGCTTCGAAGGGTTCCGCGAGCAGTACTTC.

The table lists this clonotype with many counts. V and J are TRBV7-9 and TRBJ2-3; D might be TRBD1 (5 bases). CDR3 length: 14 amino acids. CDR1 is SEHNR and CDR2 is FQNEAQ in the germline V gene (reference sequence). The V end lost 5 bases, the J end lost 2 bases, and 11 bases lay between the germline ends. This chain's CDR3 is CASSPGSLTDTQYF. CDR3 nucleotide sequence: TGTGCCAGCAGCCCAGGGTCCCTCACAGATACGCAGTATTTT.

The rearrangement joins TRBV2 to TRBJ2-1; 12 positions match TRBD1. The V segment lost 9 bases and the J segment 4 bases; nucleotides outside the gene matches: 4. This CDR3 spans 14 amino acids. CDR1 and CDR2 (germline): SNHLY, FYNNEI. The CDR3 sequence is CARGGQGAYNEQFF. The CDR3 DNA is TGTGCCAGAGGGGGACAGGGGGCTTACAATGAGCAGTTCTTC.

This clonotype was found many times. V and J are TRBV7-9 and TRBJ2-1; a possible D gene is TRBD1 (6 bases). Germline V lookup: CDR1 SEHNR, CDR2 FQNEAQ (reference sequence). V was trimmed by 6 bases and J by 3 bases, leaving 9 bases between them. CDR3 length: 13 amino acids. The CDR3 nucleotides are TGTGCCAGCAGGCCGGGACACTACAATGAGCAGTTCTTC. Its translation is CASRPGHYNEQFF.

The V gene is TRBV29-1, the J gene TRBJ1-4; 7 bases match TRBD1. CDR3 length: 13 amino acids. The junction had 9 bases not matched to a gene; V was cut back by 6 bases and J by 8 bases. Germline V gene sequence: CDR1 SQVTM, CDR2 ANQGSEA. The CDR3 spells CSVATGVGEKLFF. The CDR3 DNA is TGCAGCGTAGCTACAGGGGTAGGAGAAAAACTGTTTTTT.